This T cell receptor (beta chain) was found in a study of beta chain features in type 1 diabetes. This clone was seen only a few times. Its matching antigen is unknown. A single heparinised blood sample, averaging roughly 0.11 L, was obtained per donor. Purities over 95% were achieved in all sorted populations. The authors reverse transcribed all of the isolated RNA, so sequencing captured expressed TCRB transcripts. Profiling relied on immunoSEQ multiplex PCR, and the TCRdb table lists in-frame clones only, not all of them. The profile covers around 120,000 clones, with approximately 15% appearing a single time and 2.6% taken by the ten largest. General study results and limits: PCR might show a preference for shorter templates, equally across patients and controls. cDNA-based reads could over-represent cells with high TCR expression. Within each of all four CD4+ subsets, Type 1 diabetes patients had TCRB CDR3s that were moderately but significantly shorter.

The CDR3 length is 16 residues. Germline lookup yields CDR1 SNHLY and CDR2 FYNNEI. The V gene end was trimmed by 6 bases and the J gene end by 3 bases; junction bases not matched to a gene: 11. Source material: central memory CD4+ T cells from blood. The TCR originated in a man aged 18 to 35 with type 1 diabetes. The V gene is TRBV2, the J gene TRBJ2-5, with TRBD1 identical over 9 bases. The CDR3 DNA is TGTGCCAGCAGGGACGTCCGGGACAGGGTAGAAGAGACCCAGTACTTC. It translates to CASRDVRDRVEETQYF.